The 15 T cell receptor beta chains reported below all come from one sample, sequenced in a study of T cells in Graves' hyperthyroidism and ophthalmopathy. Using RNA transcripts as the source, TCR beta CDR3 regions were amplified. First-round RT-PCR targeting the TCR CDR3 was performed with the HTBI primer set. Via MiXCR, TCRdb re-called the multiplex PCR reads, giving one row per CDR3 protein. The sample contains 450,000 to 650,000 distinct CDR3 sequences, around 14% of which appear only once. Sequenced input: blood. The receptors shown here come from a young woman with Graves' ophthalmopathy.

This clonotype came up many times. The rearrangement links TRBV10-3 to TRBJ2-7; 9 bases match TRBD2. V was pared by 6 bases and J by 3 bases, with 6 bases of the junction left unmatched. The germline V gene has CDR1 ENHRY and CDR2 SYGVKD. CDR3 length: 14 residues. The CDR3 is CAIRNSGSDYEQYF. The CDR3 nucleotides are TGTGCCATCAGGAATAGCGGGAGTGACTACGAGCAGTACTTC.

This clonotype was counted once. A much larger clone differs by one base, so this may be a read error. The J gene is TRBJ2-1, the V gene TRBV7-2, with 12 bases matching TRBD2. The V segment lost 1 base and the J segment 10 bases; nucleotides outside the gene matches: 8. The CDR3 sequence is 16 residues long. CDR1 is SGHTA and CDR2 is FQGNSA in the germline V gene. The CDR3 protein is CASSLGPSGRAREQFF. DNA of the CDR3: TGTGCCAGCAGCTTAGGGCCTAGCGGGAGGGCCCGGGAGCAGTTCTTC.

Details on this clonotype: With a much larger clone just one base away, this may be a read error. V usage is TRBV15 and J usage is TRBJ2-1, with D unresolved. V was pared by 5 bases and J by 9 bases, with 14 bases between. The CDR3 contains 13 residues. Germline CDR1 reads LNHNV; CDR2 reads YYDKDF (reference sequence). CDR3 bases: TGTGCCACCAGCTCTGATCGGTGGGGTGAGCAGTTCTTC. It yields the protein CATSSDRWGEQFF.

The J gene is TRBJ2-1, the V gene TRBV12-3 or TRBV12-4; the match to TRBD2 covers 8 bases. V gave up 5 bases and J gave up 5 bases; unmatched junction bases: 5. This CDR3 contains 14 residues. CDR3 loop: CASSKLAADNEQFF. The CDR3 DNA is TGTGCCAGCAGTAAACTAGCGGCTGACAATGAGCAGTTCTTC.

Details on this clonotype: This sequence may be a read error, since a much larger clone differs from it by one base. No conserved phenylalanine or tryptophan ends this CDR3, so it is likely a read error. This CDR3 is CASSSRLAGGGNEQFL. The CDR3 DNA reads TGCGCCAGCAGCTCCCGACTAGCGGGAGGAGGCAATGAGCAGTTCCTC. The V and J genes are TRBV5-1 and TRBJ2-1; 13 bases are shared with TRBD2. V gave up 3 bases and J gave up 6 bases; unmatched junction bases: 6. The length of the CDR3 is 16 residues. Germline CDR1 is SGHRS and CDR2 is YFSETQ.

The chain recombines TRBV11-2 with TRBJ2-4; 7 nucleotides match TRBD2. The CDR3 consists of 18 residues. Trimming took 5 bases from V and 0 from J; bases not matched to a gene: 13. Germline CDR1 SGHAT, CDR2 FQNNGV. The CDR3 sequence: CASSPHSLAYLAKNIQYF. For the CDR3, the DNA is TGTGCCAGCAGCCCACACTCACTAGCGTACCTAGCCAAAAACATTCAGTACTTC. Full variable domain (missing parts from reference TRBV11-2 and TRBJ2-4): EAGVAQSPRYKIIEKRQSVAFWCNPISGHATLYWYQQILGQGPKLLIQFQNNGVVDDSQLPKDRFSAERLKGVDSTLKIQPAKLEDSAVYLCASSPHSLAYLAKNIQYFGAGTRLSVL.

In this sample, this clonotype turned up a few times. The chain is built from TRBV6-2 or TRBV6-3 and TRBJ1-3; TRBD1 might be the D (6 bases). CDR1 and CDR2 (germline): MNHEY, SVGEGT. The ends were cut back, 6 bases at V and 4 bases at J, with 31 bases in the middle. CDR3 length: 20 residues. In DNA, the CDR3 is TGTGCCAGCAGAGAACGGGAAAGTTTGGGACCAGGGGCTTCCGGAAACACCATATATTTT. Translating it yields CASRERESLGPGASGNTIYF.

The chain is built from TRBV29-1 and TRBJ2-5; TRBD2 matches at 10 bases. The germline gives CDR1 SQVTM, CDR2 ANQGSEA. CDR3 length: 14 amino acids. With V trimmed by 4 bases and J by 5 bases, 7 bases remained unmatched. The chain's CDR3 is CSVGGLAFRETQYF. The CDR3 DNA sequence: TGCAGCGTTGGGGGACTAGCGTTTAGGGAGACCCAGTACTTC.

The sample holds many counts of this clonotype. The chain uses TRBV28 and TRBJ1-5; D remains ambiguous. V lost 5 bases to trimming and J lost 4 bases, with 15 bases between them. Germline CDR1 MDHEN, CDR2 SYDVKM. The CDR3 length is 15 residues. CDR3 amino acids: CASSPTRRPNQPQHF. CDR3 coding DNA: TGTGCCAGCAGTCCCACCCGGCGGCCGAATCAGCCCCAGCATTTT.

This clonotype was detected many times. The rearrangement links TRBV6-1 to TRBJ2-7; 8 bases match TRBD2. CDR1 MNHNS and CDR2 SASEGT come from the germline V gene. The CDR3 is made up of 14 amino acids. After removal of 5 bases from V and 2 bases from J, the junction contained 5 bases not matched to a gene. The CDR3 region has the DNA TGTGCCAGCAGTACGACTAGCGCGACCTACGAGCAGTACTTC. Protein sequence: CASSTTSATYEQYF.

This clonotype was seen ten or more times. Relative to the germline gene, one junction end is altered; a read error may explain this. This chain's CDR3 is CASSLVAGANTGELFF. In DNA, the CDR3 is TGTGCTAGCAGCTTAGTGGCAGGGGCGAACACCGGGGAGCTGTTTTTT. The rearrangement joins TRBV7-7 to TRBJ2-2; D possibly corresponds to TRBD1 (6 bases). CDR1 and CDR2 (germline): SSHAT, FNYEAQ (reference sequence). The length of the CDR3 is 16 residues.

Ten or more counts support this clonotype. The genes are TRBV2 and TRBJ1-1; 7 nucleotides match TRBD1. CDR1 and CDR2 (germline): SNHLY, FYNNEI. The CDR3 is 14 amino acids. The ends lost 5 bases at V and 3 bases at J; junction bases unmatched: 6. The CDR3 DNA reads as TGTGCCAGCAGTAAACAGGGGCAAGACACTGAAGCTTTCTTT. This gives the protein CASSKQGQDTEAFF.

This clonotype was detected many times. The CDR3 is CASSTDRQNTEAFF. DNA of the CDR3: TGTGCCAGCAGTACCGACAGGCAGAACACTGAAGCTTTCTTT. The chain employs TRBV27 and TRBJ1-1; possible D gene TRBD1, 6 bases. Germline CDR1 MNHEY, CDR2 SMNVEV (reference sequence). The CDR3 contains 14 residues. V lost 5 bases, J lost 1 base, and 11 bases lay in between.

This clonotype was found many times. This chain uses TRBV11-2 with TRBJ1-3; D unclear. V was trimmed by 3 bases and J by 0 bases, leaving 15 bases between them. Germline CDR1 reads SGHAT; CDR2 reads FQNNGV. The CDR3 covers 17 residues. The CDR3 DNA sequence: TGTGCCAGCAGCTTGGCCCCACGCCACACCTCTGGAAACACCATATATTTT. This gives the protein CASSLAPRHTSGNTIYF.

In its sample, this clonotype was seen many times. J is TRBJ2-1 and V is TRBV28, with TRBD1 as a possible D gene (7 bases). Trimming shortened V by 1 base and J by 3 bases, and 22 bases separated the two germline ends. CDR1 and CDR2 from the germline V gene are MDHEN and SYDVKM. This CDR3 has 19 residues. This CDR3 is CASSLLGAAGGTFYNEQFF. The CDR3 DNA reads TGTGCCAGCAGTTTATTAGGGGCGGCAGGGGGGACCTTCTACAATGAGCAGTTCTTC.